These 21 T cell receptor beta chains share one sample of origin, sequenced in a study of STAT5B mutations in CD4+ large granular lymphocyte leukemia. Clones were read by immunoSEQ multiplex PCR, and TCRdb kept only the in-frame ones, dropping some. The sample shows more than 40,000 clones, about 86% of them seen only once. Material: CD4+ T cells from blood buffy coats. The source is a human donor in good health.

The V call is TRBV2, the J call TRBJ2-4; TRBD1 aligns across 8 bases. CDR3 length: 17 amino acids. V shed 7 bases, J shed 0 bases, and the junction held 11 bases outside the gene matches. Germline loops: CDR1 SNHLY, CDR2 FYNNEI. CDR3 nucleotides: TGTGCCAGCACTGGGACAGGATCATCGCTAGCCAAAAACATTCAGTACTTC. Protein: CASTGTGSSLAKNIQYF.

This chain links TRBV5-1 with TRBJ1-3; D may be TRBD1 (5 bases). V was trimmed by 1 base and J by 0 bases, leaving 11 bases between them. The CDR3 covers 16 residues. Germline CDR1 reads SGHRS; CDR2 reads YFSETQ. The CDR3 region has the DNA TGCGCCAGCAGCTTGAGGGGAGAGGGCTCTGGAAACACCATATATTTT. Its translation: CASSLRGEGSGNTIYF.

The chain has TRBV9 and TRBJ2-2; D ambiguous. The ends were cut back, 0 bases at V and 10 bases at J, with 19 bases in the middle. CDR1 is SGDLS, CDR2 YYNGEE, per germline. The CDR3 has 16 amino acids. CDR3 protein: CASSVVGLMSPAELFF. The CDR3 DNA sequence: TGTGCCAGCAGCGTAGTAGGCCTTATGTCCCCCGCGGAGCTGTTTTTT. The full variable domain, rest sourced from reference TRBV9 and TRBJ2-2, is DSGVTQTPKHLITATGQRVTLRCSPRSGDLSVYWYQQSLDQGLQFLIQYYNGEERAKGNILERFSAQQFPDLHSELNLSSLELGDSALYFCASSVVGLMSPAELFFGEGSRLTVL.

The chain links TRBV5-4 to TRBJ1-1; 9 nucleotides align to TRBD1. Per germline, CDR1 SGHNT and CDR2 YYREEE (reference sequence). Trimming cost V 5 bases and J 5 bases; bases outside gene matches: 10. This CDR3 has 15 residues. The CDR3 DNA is TGTGCCAGCAGTTTTGGACAGGGGAAAGTGACTGAAGCTTTCTTT. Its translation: CASSFGQGKVTEAFF. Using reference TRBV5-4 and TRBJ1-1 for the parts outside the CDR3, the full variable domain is ETGVTQSPTHLIKTRGQQVTLRCSSQSGHNTVSWYQQALGQGPQFIFQYYREEENGRGNFPPRFSGLQFPNYSSELNVNALELDDSALYLCASSFGQGKVTEAFFGQGTRLTVV.

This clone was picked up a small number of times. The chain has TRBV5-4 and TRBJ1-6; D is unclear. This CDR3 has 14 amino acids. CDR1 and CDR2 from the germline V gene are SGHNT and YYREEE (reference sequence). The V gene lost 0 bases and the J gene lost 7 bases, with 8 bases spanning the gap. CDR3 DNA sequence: TGTGCCAGCAGCTTGGGACTTCCCAATTCACCCCTCCACTTT. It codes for CASSLGLPNSPLHF.

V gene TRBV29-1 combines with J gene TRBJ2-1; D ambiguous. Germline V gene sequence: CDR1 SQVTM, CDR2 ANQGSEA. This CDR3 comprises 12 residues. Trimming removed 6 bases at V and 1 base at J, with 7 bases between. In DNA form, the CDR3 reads TGCAGCGTCCAGGAATCCTACAATGAGCAGTTCTTC. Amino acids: CSVQESYNEQFF.

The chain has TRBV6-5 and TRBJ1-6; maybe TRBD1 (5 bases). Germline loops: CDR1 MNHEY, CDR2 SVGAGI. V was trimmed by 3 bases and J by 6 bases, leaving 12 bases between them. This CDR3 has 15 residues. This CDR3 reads CASSYGGALNSPLHF. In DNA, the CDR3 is TGTGCCAGCAGTTATGGCGGGGCTCTTAATTCACCCCTCCACTTT.

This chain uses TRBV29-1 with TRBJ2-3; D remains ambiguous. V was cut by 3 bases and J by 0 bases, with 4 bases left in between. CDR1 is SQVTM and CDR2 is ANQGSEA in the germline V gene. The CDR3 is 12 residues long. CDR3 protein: CSVDESTDTQYF. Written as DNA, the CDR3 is TGCAGCGTTGATGAAAGCACAGATACGCAGTATTTT.

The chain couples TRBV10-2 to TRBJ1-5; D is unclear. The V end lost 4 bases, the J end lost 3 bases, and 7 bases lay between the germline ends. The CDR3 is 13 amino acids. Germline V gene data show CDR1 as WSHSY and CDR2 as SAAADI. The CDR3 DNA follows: TGCGCCAGCAGTGGAACCGACAATCAGCCCCAGCATTTT. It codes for CASSGTDNQPQHF.

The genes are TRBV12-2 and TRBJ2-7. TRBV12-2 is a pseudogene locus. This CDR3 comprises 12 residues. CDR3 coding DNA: TGTGCAAGTCGCTTAGCGCCCTGTGAGCAGTACTTC. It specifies CASRLAPCEQYF.

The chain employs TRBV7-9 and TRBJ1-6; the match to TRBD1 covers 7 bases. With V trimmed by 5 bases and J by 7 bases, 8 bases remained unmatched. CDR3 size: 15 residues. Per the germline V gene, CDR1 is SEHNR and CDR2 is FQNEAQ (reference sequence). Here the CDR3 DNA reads TGTGCCAGCAGCACACGACAGGGTCGAAATTCACCCCTCCACTTT. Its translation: CASSTRQGRNSPLHF.

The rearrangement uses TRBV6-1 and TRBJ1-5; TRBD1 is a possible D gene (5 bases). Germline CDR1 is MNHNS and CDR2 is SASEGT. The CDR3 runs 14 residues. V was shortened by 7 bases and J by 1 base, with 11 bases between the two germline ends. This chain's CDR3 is CASTKDTSNQPQHF. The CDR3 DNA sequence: TGTGCCAGCACCAAGGACACCAGCAATCAGCCCCAGCATTTT.

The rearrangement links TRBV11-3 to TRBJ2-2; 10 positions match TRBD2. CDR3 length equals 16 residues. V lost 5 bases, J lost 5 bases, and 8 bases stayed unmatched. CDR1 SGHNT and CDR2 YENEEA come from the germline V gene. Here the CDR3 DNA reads TGTGCCAGCAGCACCGCTAGCGGGAGTGGGACCGGGGAGCTGTTTTTT. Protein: CASSTASGSGTGELFF. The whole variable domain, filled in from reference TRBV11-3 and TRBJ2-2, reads EAGVVQSPRYKIIEKKQPVAFWCNPISGHNTLYWYLQNLGQGPELLIRYENEEAVDDSQLPKDRFSAERLKGVDSTLKIQPAELGDSAVYLCASSTASGSGTGELFFGEGSRLTVL.

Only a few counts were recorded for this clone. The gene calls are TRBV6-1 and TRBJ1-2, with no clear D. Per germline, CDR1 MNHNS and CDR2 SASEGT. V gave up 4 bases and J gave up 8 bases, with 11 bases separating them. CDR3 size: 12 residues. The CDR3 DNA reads TGTGCCAGCAGTGTTACAGTCCTGGGCTACACCTTC. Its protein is CASSVTVLGYTF.

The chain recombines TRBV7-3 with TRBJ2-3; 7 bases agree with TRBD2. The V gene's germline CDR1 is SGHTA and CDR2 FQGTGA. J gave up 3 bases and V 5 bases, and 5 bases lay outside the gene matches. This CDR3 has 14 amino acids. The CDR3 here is CASSITSATDTQYF. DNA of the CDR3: TGTGCCAGCAGCATCACTAGCGCGACAGATACGCAGTATTTT.

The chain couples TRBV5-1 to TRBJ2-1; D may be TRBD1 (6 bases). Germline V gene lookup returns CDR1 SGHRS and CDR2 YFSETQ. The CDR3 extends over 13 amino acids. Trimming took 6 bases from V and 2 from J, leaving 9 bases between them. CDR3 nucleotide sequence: TGCGCCAGCAAACAGGGAACCTACAATGAGCAGTTCTTC. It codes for CASKQGTYNEQFF.

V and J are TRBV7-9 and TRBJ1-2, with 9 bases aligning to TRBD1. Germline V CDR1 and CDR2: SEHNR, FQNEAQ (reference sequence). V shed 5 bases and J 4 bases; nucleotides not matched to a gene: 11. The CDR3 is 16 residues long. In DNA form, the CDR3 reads TGTGCCAGCAGCCCCCCCTTGGGACAGGGAACCTATGGCTACACCTTC. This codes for CASSPPLGQGTYGYTF.

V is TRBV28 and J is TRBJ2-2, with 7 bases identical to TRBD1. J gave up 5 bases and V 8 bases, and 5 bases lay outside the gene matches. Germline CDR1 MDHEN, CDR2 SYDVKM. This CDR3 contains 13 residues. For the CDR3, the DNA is TGTGCCAGCCGCCGACAGGGAACCGGGGAGCTGTTTTTT. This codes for CASRRQGTGELFF.

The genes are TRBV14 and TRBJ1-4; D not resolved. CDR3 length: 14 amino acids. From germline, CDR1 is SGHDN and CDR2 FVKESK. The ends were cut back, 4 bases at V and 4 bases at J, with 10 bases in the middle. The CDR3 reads CASSRWGFNEKLFF. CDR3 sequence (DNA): TGTGCCAGCAGCCGGTGGGGATTTAATGAAAAACTGTTTTTT.

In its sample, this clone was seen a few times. DNA for the CDR3: TGTGCCAGCAGTTCGGACAGGGGTGGCAATCAGCCCCAGCATTTT. Translation: CASSSDRGGNQPQHF. The chain couples TRBV6-5 to TRBJ1-5, with 9 bases identical to TRBD1. CDR3 size: 15 residues. Germline-derived CDR1 and CDR2 are MNHEY and SVGAGI. V lost 4 bases to trimming and J lost 2 bases; unmatched junction nucleotides: 3.

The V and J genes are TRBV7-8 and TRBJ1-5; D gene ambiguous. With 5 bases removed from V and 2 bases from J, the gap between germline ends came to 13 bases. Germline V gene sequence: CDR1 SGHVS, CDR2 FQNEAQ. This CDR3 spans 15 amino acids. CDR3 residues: CASSTLIGGNQPQHF. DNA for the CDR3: TGTGCCAGCAGCACCCTTATCGGGGGCAATCAGCCCCAGCATTTT.